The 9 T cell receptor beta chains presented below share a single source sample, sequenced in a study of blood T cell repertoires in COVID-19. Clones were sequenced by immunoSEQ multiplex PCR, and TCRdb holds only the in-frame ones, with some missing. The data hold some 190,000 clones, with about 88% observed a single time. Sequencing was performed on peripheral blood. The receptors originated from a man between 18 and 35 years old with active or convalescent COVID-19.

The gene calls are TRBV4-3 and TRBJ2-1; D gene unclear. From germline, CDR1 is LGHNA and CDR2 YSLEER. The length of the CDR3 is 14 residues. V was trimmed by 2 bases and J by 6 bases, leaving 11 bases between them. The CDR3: CASSQSFGPNEQFF. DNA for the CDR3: TGCGCCAGCAGCCAAAGTTTTGGCCCCAATGAGCAGTTCTTC.

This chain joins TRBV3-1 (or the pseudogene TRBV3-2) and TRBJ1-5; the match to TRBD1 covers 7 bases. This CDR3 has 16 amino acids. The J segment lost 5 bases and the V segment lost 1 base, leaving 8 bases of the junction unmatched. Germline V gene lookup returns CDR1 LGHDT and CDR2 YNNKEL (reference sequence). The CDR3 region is CASSQGQGRLDQPQHF. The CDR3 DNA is TGTGCCAGCAGCCAAGGACAGGGCCGGCTCGATCAGCCCCAGCATTTT.

The CDR3 sequence: CASRPGQSSGNTIYF. CDR3 coding DNA: TGCGCCAGCAGGCCTGGACAGAGCTCTGGAAACACCATATATTTT. V usage is TRBV5-1 and J usage is TRBJ1-3; TRBD1 is a possible D gene (6 bases). There are 15 residues in the CDR3. CDR1 and CDR2 (germline): SGHRS, YFSETQ. V was pared by 5 bases and J by 0 bases, with 12 bases between. The full variable domain, rest sourced from reference TRBV5-1 and TRBJ1-3, is KAGVTQTPRYLIKTRGQQVTLSCSPISGHRSVSWYQQTPGQGLQFLFEYFSETQRNKGNFPGRFSGRQFSNSRSEMNVSTLELGDSALYLCASRPGQSSGNTIYFGEGSWLTVV.

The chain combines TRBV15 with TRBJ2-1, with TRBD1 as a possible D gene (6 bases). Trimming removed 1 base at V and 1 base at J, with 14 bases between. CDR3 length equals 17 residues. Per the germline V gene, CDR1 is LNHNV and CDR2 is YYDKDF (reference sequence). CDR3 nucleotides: TGTGCCACCAGCAGAGTTAGGGGTACAGGGTCCTACAATGAGCAGTTCTTC. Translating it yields CATSRVRGTGSYNEQFF.

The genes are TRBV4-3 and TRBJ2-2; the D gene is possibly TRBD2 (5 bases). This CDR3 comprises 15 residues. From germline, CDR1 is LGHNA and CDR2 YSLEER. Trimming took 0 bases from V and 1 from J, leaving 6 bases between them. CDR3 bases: TGCGCCAGCAGCCAAGAAAGCGGGAACACCGGGGAGCTGTTTTTT. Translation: CASSQESGNTGELFF.

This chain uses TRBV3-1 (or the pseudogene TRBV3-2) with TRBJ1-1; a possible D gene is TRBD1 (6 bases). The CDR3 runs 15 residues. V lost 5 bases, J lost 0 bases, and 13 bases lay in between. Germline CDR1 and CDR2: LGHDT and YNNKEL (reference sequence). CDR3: CASSEGGGVNTEAFF. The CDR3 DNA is TGTGCCAGCAGCGAAGGGGGGGGCGTGAACACTGAAGCTTTCTTT.

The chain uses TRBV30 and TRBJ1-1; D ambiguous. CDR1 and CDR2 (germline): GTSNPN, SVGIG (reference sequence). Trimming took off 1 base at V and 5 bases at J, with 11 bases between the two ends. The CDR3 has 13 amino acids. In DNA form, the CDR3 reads TGTGCCTGGAGTGGGGCCAGTATTACTGAAGCTTTCTTT. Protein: CAWSGASITEAFF.

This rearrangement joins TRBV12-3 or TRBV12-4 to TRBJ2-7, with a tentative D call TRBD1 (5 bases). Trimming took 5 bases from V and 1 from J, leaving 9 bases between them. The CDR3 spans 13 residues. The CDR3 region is CASSAGASYEQYF. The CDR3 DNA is TGTGCCAGCAGTGCTGGGGCTTCCTACGAGCAGTACTTC.

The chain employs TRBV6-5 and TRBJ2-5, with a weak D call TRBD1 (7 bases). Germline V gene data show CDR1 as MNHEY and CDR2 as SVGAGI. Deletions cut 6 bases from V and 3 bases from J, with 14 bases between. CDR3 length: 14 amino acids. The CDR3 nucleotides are TGTGCCAGCAGCCCAGGGGGGTTAGAAGAGACCCAGTACTTC. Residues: CASSPGGLEETQYF.